This T cell receptor (beta chain) originates from a study of OX40 agonist ivuxolimab in advanced cancers. Repertoires were generated with immunoSEQ multiplex PCR, while TCRdb's copy carries only in-frame clones and drops some. The sample has just under 65,000 clones, about 90% seen once. The CDR3 totals 11 residues. The germline V gene encodes CDR1 DFQATT and CDR2 SNEGSKA (reference sequence). V lost 5 bases, J lost 2 bases, and 7 bases lay in between. The clonotype was recovered from an adult with an advanced solid tumor such as melanoma, head and neck, liver or kidney cancer. The rearrangement uses TRBV20-1 and TRBJ2-7; unclear D gene. The sequenced sample was CD4+ or CD8+ T cells sorted from blood, obtained in a trial of the OX40 agonist ivuxolimab. In nucleotides, the CDR3 is TGCAGTGCTCTGGCAGCCTACGAGCAGTACTTC. This translates into CSALAAYEQYF.